These 30 T cell receptor beta chains came from one sample sequenced in a study of cytomegalovirus exposure and HLA in healthy donors. A multiplex PCR was run with 60 Vbeta primers and 13 Jbeta primers. Method: immunoSEQ multiplex PCR; TCRdb's copy keeps in-frame clones and lacks some. The table has 150,000 to 200,000 clones, about 77% seen once. The sequenced sample was PBMCs. The receptors shown here come from a woman aged 25 to 39 in good health and CMV-seropositive.

The rearrangement uses TRBV6-1 and TRBJ1-4; D might be TRBD1 (6 bases). CDR1 MNHNS and CDR2 SASEGT come from the germline V gene. V was trimmed by 4 bases and J by 10 bases, leaving 13 bases between them. The CDR3 is made up of 13 amino acids. The CDR3 is CASSARLQGKLFF. The CDR3 nucleotides read TGTGCCAGCAGTGCTCGACTACAGGGAAAACTGTTTTTT.

The chain couples TRBV29-1 to TRBJ2-5, with 12 bases identical to TRBD1. The V gene's germline CDR1 is SQVTM and CDR2 ANQGSEA. V lost 8 bases and J lost 6; bases outside the gene matches: 13. The CDR3 is made up of 15 amino acids. Written as DNA, the CDR3 is TGCAGCACATCTCCGGGGACAGGGGGCAGGCAGACCCAGTACTTC. Translating it yields CSTSPGTGGRQTQYF. The entire variable domain, with the rest obtained from reference TRBV29-1 and TRBJ2-5, is as follows: SAVISQKPSRDICQRGTSLTIQCQVDSQVTMMFWYRQQPGQSLTLIATANQGSEATYESGFVIDKFPISRPNLTFSTLTVSNMSPEDSSIYLCSTSPGTGGRQTQYFGPGTRLLVL.

This clone turned up a few times. This chain uses TRBV6-5 with TRBJ1-1; maybe TRBD1 (6 bases). V was cut by 2 bases and J by 6 bases, with 16 bases left in between. CDR3 length: 15 residues. CDR1 MNHEY and CDR2 SVGAGI come from the germline V gene. CDR3 sequence reads: CASSYPDQGNAEAFF. The CDR3, as DNA: TGTGCCAGCAGTTACCCGGATCAGGGGAATGCTGAAGCTTTCTTT.

Comment on this clone: At one end, the junction sequence differs from germline, possibly due to a read error. This chain joins TRBV15 and TRBJ2-7; 9 nucleotides agree with TRBD2. Germline CDR1 reads LNHNV; CDR2 reads YYDKDF (reference sequence). This CDR3 comprises 17 residues. This CDR3 is CAASTRLTSGVFYEQYF. CDR3 DNA sequence: TGTGCCGCCAGCACCCGCTTGACTAGCGGTGTTTTCTACGAGCAGTACTTC.

The chain links TRBV11-2 to TRBJ1-3; 7 positions match TRBD1. Germline CDR1 SGHAT, CDR2 FQNNGV. V lost 5 bases, J lost 2 bases, and 9 bases stayed unmatched. This CDR3 has 16 residues. Written as DNA, the CDR3 is TGTGCCAGCAGCCTATACAGGGGAGCGACTGGAAACACCATATATTTT. This gives the protein CASSLYRGATGNTIYF.

This clone was detected only a few times. The chain is built from TRBV6-5 and TRBJ2-7; TRBD1 aligns across 10 bases. V lost 6 bases, J lost 6 bases, and 11 bases stayed unmatched. The germline CDR1 and CDR2 sequences are MNHEY and SVGAGI. The CDR3 totals 15 residues. The CDR3 protein is CASRGTRDRGGEQYF. The CDR3 DNA sequence: TGTGCCAGCAGGGGAACGCGGGACAGGGGAGGCGAGCAGTACTTC.

The chain employs TRBV9 and TRBJ2-1; TRBD1 agrees at 10 bases. Germline values: CDR1 SGDLS, CDR2 YYNGEE. After removal of 0 bases from V and 9 bases from J, the junction contained 6 bases not matched to a gene. The CDR3 sequence is 15 residues long. CDR3 sequence (DNA): TGTGCCAGCAGCGTAGTGACAGGGGGCGGAGGTGAGCAGTTCTTC. Encoded protein: CASSVVTGGGGEQFF.

The rearrangement joins TRBV11-2 to TRBJ2-7; 14 nucleotides match TRBD2. The germline CDR1 and CDR2 sequences are SGHAT and FQNNGV. The CDR3 consists of 15 residues. The V and J ends lost 4 bases and 4 bases, in that order; junction bases with no gene match: 3. CDR3 in amino acids: CASSSRLAGGYEQYF. The CDR3 region has the DNA TGTGCCAGCAGCTCTCGACTAGCGGGAGGGTACGAGCAGTACTTC.

This chain joins TRBV7-2 and TRBJ2-3, with 10 bases lining up with TRBD2. The trim removed 5 bases at V and 7 bases at J, leaving 9 bases unmatched. This CDR3 contains 15 residues. CDR1 is SGHTA, CDR2 FQGNSA, per germline. CDR3 bases: TGTGCCAGCAGCCTATCGGGACTAGCGACACATACGCAGTATTTT. It specifies CASSLSGLATHTQYF.

V gene TRBV5-1 combines with J gene TRBJ2-7; D perhaps matches TRBD1 (5 bases). The CDR3 contains 14 residues. Trimming took 0 bases from V and 4 from J, leaving 11 bases between them. Germline V CDR1 and CDR2: SGHRS, YFSETQ. The CDR3 sequence is CASSLEGIRYEQYF. DNA of the CDR3: TGCGCCAGCAGCTTGGAGGGGATCCGATACGAGCAGTACTTC. The full variable domain, rest sourced from reference TRBV5-1 and TRBJ2-7, is KAGVTQTPRYLIKTRGQQVTLSCSPISGHRSVSWYQQTPGQGLQFLFEYFSETQRNKGNFPGRFSGRQFSNSRSEMNVSTLELGDSALYLCASSLEGIRYEQYFGPGTRLTVT.

This chain connects TRBV15 to TRBJ2-7; 12 bases agree with TRBD1. The CDR3 sequence is 15 residues long. The V gene end was trimmed by 6 bases and the J gene end by 4 bases; junction bases not matched to a gene: 7. Germline V gene sequence: CDR1 LNHNV, CDR2 YYDKDF (reference sequence). In DNA form, the CDR3 reads TGTGCCACCAGAAGGGGACAGGGGGCTAAGTACGAGCAGTACTTC. Translating gives CATRRGQGAKYEQYF.

CDR3 sequence (DNA): TGTGCCAGTAGCAACCGGGACAGGGTGACCTATGGCTACACCTTC. Amino acids: CASSNRDRVTYGYTF. This chain uses TRBV19 with TRBJ1-2, with 9 positions matching TRBD1. In germline, CDR1 is LNHDA, CDR2 SQIVND (reference sequence). After removal of 6 bases from V and 4 bases from J, the junction contained 9 bases not matched to a gene. The CDR3 runs 15 residues.

The sample holds a few counts of this clone. V usage is TRBV6-1 and J usage is TRBJ2-1; the D is unclear. This CDR3 spans 12 amino acids. CDR1 is MNHNS, CDR2 SASEGT, per germline. The V gene lost 3 bases and the J gene lost 8 bases, with 8 bases spanning the gap. CDR3 in DNA: TGTGCCAGCAGTGAGATGGCCCATGAGCAGTTCTTC. This codes for CASSEMAHEQFF.

The CDR3 DNA reads TGTGCCAGCAGCCCCGGGACAGAAAACCGCAATGAGCAGTTCTTC. It translates to CASSPGTENRNEQFF. The chain is built from TRBV11-3 and TRBJ2-1; 7 bases fit TRBD1. This CDR3 region has 15 residues. The germline CDR1 and CDR2 sequences are SGHNT and YENEEA. V lost 5 bases and J lost 6; bases outside the gene matches: 10. The full variable domain, rest sourced from reference TRBV11-3 and TRBJ2-1, is EAGVVQSPRYKIIEKKQPVAFWCNPISGHNTLYWYLQNLGQGPELLIRYENEEAVDDSQLPKDRFSAERLKGVDSTLKIQPAELGDSAVYLCASSPGTENRNEQFFGPGTRLTVL.

The chain uses TRBV5-8 and TRBJ2-1, with 9 bases matching TRBD1. This CDR3 spans 13 amino acids. With V trimmed by 4 bases and J by 12 bases, 8 bases remained unmatched. CDR1 is SGHTS, CDR2 YDEGEE, per germline. CDR3 protein: CASSPGQGVRQFF. The CDR3 coding sequence is TGTGCCAGCAGCCCGGGACAGGGAGTGCGGCAGTTCTTC.

The chain recombines TRBV11-2 with TRBJ2-7; D might be TRBD2 (7 bases). V was clipped by 8 bases and J by 2 bases, with 16 bases between them. The germline V gene encodes CDR1 SGHAT and CDR2 FQNNGV. The CDR3 length is 14 residues. CDR3 DNA: TGTGCCAGCGGGGGGCTAGCGGAGACCTACGAGCAGTACTTC. Translating it yields CASGGLAETYEQYF.

V usage is TRBV10-1 and J usage is TRBJ2-1, with 10 nucleotides matching TRBD2. There are 15 residues in the CDR3. V gave up 4 bases and J gave up 7 bases; unmatched junction bases: 7. Germline CDR1 is WNHNN and CDR2 is SYGVQD (reference sequence). The CDR3 DNA reads TGCGCCAGCAGTGGGAGGTCTAGCGGGAGTAATGAGCAGTTCTTC. Protein sequence: CASSGRSSGSNEQFF.

This sequence joins TRBV4-3 and TRBJ1-4; D not certain. Germline V gene sequence: CDR1 LGHNA, CDR2 YSLEER. The CDR3 is made up of 12 amino acids. V lost 1 base to trimming and J lost 7 bases, with 4 bases between them. The DNA of the CDR3 is TGCGCCAGCAGCCAAGCGAGTGAAAAACTGTTTTTT. It is translated as CASSQASEKLFF.

This rearrangement joins TRBV2 to TRBJ2-7; 13 bases are a match to TRBD2. Germline V gives CDR1 SNHLY, CDR2 FYNNEI. V gave up 7 bases and J gave up 4 bases; unmatched junction bases: 13. The CDR3 is made up of 17 amino acids. The CDR3 nucleotides read TGTGCCAGCACCATTTTTAAGACTAGCGGGAGGCCTTACGAGCAGTACTTC. Amino acids: CASTIFKTSGRPYEQYF. Full variable domain (outside the CDR3, taken from reference TRBV2 and TRBJ2-7): EPEVTQTPSHQVTQMGQEVILRCVPISNHLYFYWYRQILGQKVEFLVSFYNNEISEKSEIFDDQFSVERPDGSNFTLKIRSTKLEDSAMYFCASTIFKTSGRPYEQYFGPGTRLTVT.

The V gene is TRBV5-1, the J gene TRBJ1-4; weak D call: TRBD1 (5 bases). Per the germline V gene, CDR1 is SGHRS and CDR2 is YFSETQ. Trimming took off 0 bases at V and 3 bases at J, with 18 bases between the two ends. There are 18 residues in the CDR3. Here the CDR3 reads CASSLVPPGAGANEKLFF. The CDR3 region has the DNA TGCGCCAGCAGCTTGGTACCACCTGGCGCGGGGGCTAATGAAAAACTGTTTTTT.

A single count supports this clone. This rearrangement joins TRBV10-3 to TRBJ1-4; D is perhaps TRBD1 (6 bases). V dropped 1 base and J dropped 2 bases, with 14 bases sitting between them. Germline assignment: CDR1 ENHRY and CDR2 SYGVKD. This CDR3 has 17 residues. In DNA, the CDR3 is TGTGCCATCAGTGAGTTCGACAGGTCGGCGACTAATGAAAAACTGTTTTTT. Amino acid sequence: CAISEFDRSATNEKLFF.

Details on this clone: Distinct nucleotide sequences in the sample also encode this CDR3. The chain is built from TRBV2 and TRBJ1-2; the D is unclear. The V end was cut by 5 bases, the J end by 0 bases, with 7 bases between. Germline values: CDR1 SNHLY, CDR2 FYNNEI. The CDR3 length is 13 residues. CDR3 in amino acids: CASSQNPNYGYTF. CDR3 bases: TGTGCCAGCAGTCAGAATCCTAACTATGGCTACACCTTC. Supplemented by reference TRBV2 and TRBJ1-2, the full variable domain reads EPEVTQTPSHQVTQMGQEVILRCVPISNHLYFYWYRQILGQKVEFLVSFYNNEISEKSEIFDDQFSVERPDGSNFTLKIRSTKLEDSAMYFCASSQNPNYGYTFGSGTRLTVV.

The V call is TRBV29-1, the J call TRBJ2-3; 10 bases are a match to TRBD2. CDR1 is SQVTM and CDR2 is ANQGSEA in the germline V gene. Losses at the gene ends were 2 bases for V and 2 bases for J; bases not matched to a gene: 1. The CDR3 contains 14 residues. CDR3 sequence (DNA): TGCAGCGTTGAAACTAGCGGGGTCACAGATACGCAGTATTTT. Translation gives CSVETSGVTDTQYF.

This clone occurred once. CDR3 protein: CASSLGQGFYEQYF. CDR3 bases: TGTGCCAGCAGCCTAGGACAGGGATTCTACGAGCAGTACTTC. The chain recombines TRBV7-8 with TRBJ2-7, with TRBD1 matching over 8 bases. The CDR3 runs 14 residues. Germline loops: CDR1 SGHVS, CDR2 FQNEAQ. Trimming cost V 5 bases and J 3 bases; bases outside gene matches: 6.

This chain uses TRBV5-4 with TRBJ2-1; D gene unclear. Germline V gene sequence: CDR1 SGHNT, CDR2 YYREEE (reference sequence). The CDR3 sequence is 11 residues long. Trimming cost V 0 bases and J 9 bases, with 4 bases left between them. The CDR3 here is CASSLGLEQFF. The CDR3 DNA follows: TGTGCCAGCAGCTTGGGGCTTGAGCAGTTCTTC.

Worth noting for this clone: Compared with germline, one end of the junction differs, possibly owing to a read error. V gene TRBV7-7 combines with J gene TRBJ2-2, with D unclear. This CDR3 comprises 13 residues. Germline V gene sequence: CDR1 SSHAT, CDR2 FNYEAQ (reference sequence). The CDR3, as DNA: TGTGCTAGCAGCTTATCTCCCACCGGGGAGCTGTTTTTT. Translating gives CASSLSPTGELFF.

The CDR3 DNA sequence: TGTGCCAGCAGTTTGAGCGGGAGCTCCTACGAGCAGTACTTC. It codes for CASSLSGSSYEQYF. V usage is TRBV28 and J usage is TRBJ2-7, with TRBD2 matching 8 bases. Germline loops: CDR1 MDHEN, CDR2 SYDVKM. V was pared by 3 bases and J by 0 bases, with 1 base of the junction left unmatched. This CDR3 has 14 residues.

This clone was found a few times. This chain uses TRBV6-1 with TRBJ2-1, with TRBD2 matching over 8 bases. Germline loops: CDR1 MNHNS, CDR2 SASEGT. J was trimmed by 6 bases and V by 4 bases; bases with no gene match: 8. This CDR3 region has 15 residues. The CDR3 DNA sequence: TGTGCCAGCAGTGTAAACGGGAGGGTTACCAATGAGCAGTTCTTC. It codes for CASSVNGRVTNEQFF.

A single count supports this clone. This rearrangement joins TRBV2 to TRBJ2-5; 9 bases match TRBD2. The CDR3 loop spans 15 amino acids. V lost 6 bases to trimming and J lost 0 bases; unmatched junction nucleotides: 5. The germline V gene has CDR1 SNHLY and CDR2 FYNNEI. CDR3 sequence reads: CASSSGGSDQETQYF. The CDR3 DNA reads as TGTGCCAGCAGCAGCGGGGGGTCCGACCAAGAGACCCAGTACTTC.

The chain couples TRBV6-5 to TRBJ2-7; D possibly corresponds to TRBD2 (5 bases). Germline V CDR1 and CDR2: MNHEY, SVGAGI. The CDR3 runs 14 residues. V was trimmed by 3 bases and J by 0 bases, leaving 9 bases between them. The CDR3, as DNA: TGTGCCAGCAGTTATAGTAGCGACTCCTACGAGCAGTACTTC. Amino acids: CASSYSSDSYEQYF.